This record covers a single T cell receptor (beta chain). Method: immunoSEQ multiplex PCR; TCRdb's copy keeps in-frame clones and lacks some. The sample comprises about 170,000 clones, approximately 84% of which are singletons, and roughly 2.7% rests with the top ten. These data are taken from a study of blood T cell repertoires in COVID-19. Study summary: There were acute and convalescent COVID-19 samples, and they came from the United States, Italy and Spain. T cells, B-cell-depleted T cells, or PBMCs supplied cDNA or gDNA.

V was clipped by 5 bases and J by 4 bases; unmatched bases: 13. This CDR3 region has 18 residues. Germline V gene lookup returns CDR1 SGHVS and CDR2 FQNEAQ. The sequence derives from a woman aged 80 or over with COVID-19, enrolled during active disease. Sample: peripheral blood. The gene calls are TRBV7-8 and TRBJ1-5, with TRBD1 matching 11 bases. CDR3 loop: CASSPLGTGGYWNQPQHF. CDR3 in DNA: TGTGCCAGCAGCCCCTTAGGGACAGGGGGTTATTGGAATCAGCCCCAGCATTTT.